This is a list of T cell receptor beta chains from one sample in a study of human T cells and chemical hapten exposure. TCRdb re-derived calls from the 5' RACE reads in MiXCR, one entry per CDR3 protein. The table has about 140,000 distinct CDR3 sequences, around 4.1% seen once; the top ten hold about 1.3%. The source is a female donor in good health. Both conserved end residues are part of each CDR3. The D gene is left open where the match is weak. Only some rows state a clone size, as once, few, many or a class for expanded clones.

d_call | j_call | v_call | clone_size | cdr3_nt | cdr3_aa
- | TRBJ1-1 | TRBV4-2 | many | TGTGCCAGCAGAGAGGATGGGACTGAAGCTTTCTTT | CASREDGTEAFF
- | TRBJ2-3 | TRBV20-1 | many | TGCAGTGCATCCCCTGGGCGGGGGACAACAGATACGCAGTATTTT | CSASPGRGTTDTQYF
TRBD1 | TRBJ1-2 | TRBV12-3/TRBV12-4 | few | TGTGCCAGCAGTTTCGACAGGGTCTATGGCTACACCTTC | CASSFDRVYGYTF
- | TRBJ2-7 | TRBV4-3 | many | TGCGCCAGCAGCCAGGGACGGAATACCTACGAGCAGTACTTC | CASSQGRNTYEQYF
- | TRBJ2-2 | TRBV27 | many | TGTGCCAGCAGTTTAAGTCGTCATGCCGGGGAGCTGTTTTTT | CASSLSRHAGELFF
- | TRBJ1-4 | TRBV28 | many | TGTGCCAGCAGTTTTCGCAGGGGCTCCGCATCGAATGAAAAACTGTTTTTT | CASSFRRGSASNEKLFF
TRBD2 | TRBJ2-3 | TRBV11-2 | many | TGTGCCAGCAGCCCGGGACTAGCGGGGGGGGCAGATACGCAGTATTTT | CASSPGLAGGADTQYF
- | TRBJ2-3 | TRBV10-3 | - | TGTGCCATCAGTGCGCCGGGTCGTTACGATACGCAGTATTTT | CAISAPGRYDTQYF
- | TRBJ2-1 | TRBV29-1 | few | TGCAGCGGTGGGGACAATGAGCAGTTCTTC | CSGGDNEQFF
- | TRBJ1-6 | TRBV12-3/TRBV12-4 | - | TGTGCCAGTACCGGGCTAACGGGTTCACCCCTCCACTTT | CASTGLTGSPLHF
- | TRBJ2-3 | TRBV7-2 | many | TGTGCCAGCAGCTTAGGCCGGGATACGCAGTATTTT | CASSLGRDTQYF
TRBD1 | TRBJ1-4 | TRBV7-9 | many | TGTGCCAGCAGCTCTAGAGGACAGGCCGTTGCAACTAATGAAAAACTGTTTTTT | CASSSRGQAVATNEKLFF
- | TRBJ2-7 | TRBV7-2 | few | TGTGCCAGCAGCCCTTATGATTACGAGCAGTACTTC | CASSPYDYEQYF
- | TRBJ1-4 | TRBV6-6 | many | TGTGCCAGCAGTTACTTTTACAGCCCACCGGATGAAAAACTGTTTTTT | CASSYFYSPPDEKLFF
- | TRBJ1-1 | TRBV6-2/TRBV6-3 | many | TGTGCCAGCAGAAACGCCGGGATGTACACTGAAGCTTTCTTT | CASRNAGMYTEAFF
TRBD1 | TRBJ1-5 | TRBV6-2/TRBV6-3 | many | TGTGCCAGCAGAAAAAGCGTCGGGACAGATTCACCGCAGCATTTT | CASRKSVGTDSPQHF
TRBD1 | TRBJ1-3 | TRBV5-1 | few | TGCGCCAGCAGCTCAGGGGGGACGTCCTCTGGAAACACCATATATTTT | CASSSGGTSSGNTIYF
TRBD1 | TRBJ2-5 | TRBV15 | many | TGTGCCACCACCAGGGACAGTTTGGAGACCCAGTACTTC | CATTRDSLETQYF
TRBD1 | TRBJ2-1 | TRBV29-1 | - | TGCCCCAGGAGGAGACAGGGAACCTACAATGAGCAGTTCTTC | CPRRRQGTYNEQFF
- | TRBJ2-7 | TRBV20-1 | few | TGCAGTGCTAAGGGGAAGTCATACGAGCAGTACTTC | CSAKGKSYEQYF
TRBD2 | TRBJ2-3 | TRBV27 | few | TGTGCCAGCAGTTTACTCGCGGGGGGGTGTACAGATACGCAGTATTTT | CASSLLAGGCTDTQYF
- | TRBJ1-1 | TRBV2 | many | TGTGCCCGCAGGGAATTGGACACTGAAGCTTTCTTT | CARRELDTEAFF
- | TRBJ1-5 | TRBV29-1 | many | TGCAGCGCCCGACATCCCAATCAGCCCCAGCATTTT | CSARHPNQPQHF
- | TRBJ2-3 | TRBV6-2/TRBV6-3 | many | TGTGCCAGCGGCCCCCCGACCGACGCAGATACGCAGTATTTT | CASGPPTDADTQYF
- | TRBJ2-1 | TRBV7-2 | many | TGTGCCAGCAGCCGTAACAGGGAGGGTATTATTTTCTTC | CASSRNREGIIFF
- | TRBJ2-3 | TRBV5-1 | many | TGCGCCAGCAGCGGGTCCCCAGATACGCAGTATTTT | CASSGSPDTQYF
- | TRBJ2-5 | TRBV7-8 | - | TGTGCCAGCAGCTTAGATCTCTGGGGGGGCCCAGAGACCCAGTACTTC | CASSLDLWGGPETQYF
- | TRBJ2-1 | TRBV6-4 | - | TGTGCCAGCAGTGACCCACGAGCCCCCGAGCAGTTCTTC | CASSDPRAPEQFF